This T cell receptor beta chain was sequenced for a study of control samples from healthy donors and cancer patients. Profiled with immunoSEQ multiplex PCR; TCRdb holds only in-frame clones, not every one. In the table there are about 100,000 clones, just under 85% of which are singletons. Trimming removed 6 bases from V and 6 bases from J; junction bases left unmatched: 7. This CDR3 has 15 amino acids. Germline-derived CDR1 and CDR2 are MNHEY and SVGEGT. The receptor was derived from a man aged 30-40 years in good health. The V gene is TRBV6-2 or TRBV6-3, the J gene TRBJ1-5, with 11 bases fitting TRBD1. Sequenced input: blood. The DNA for the CDR3 is TGTGCCAGCAGCCGGGGACAGGGGGTAAGTCAGCCCCAGCATTTT. Its translation: CASSRGQGVSQPQHF.